This T cell receptor (beta chain) was documented in a study of blood T cells in healthy people across ages. Peripheral blood samples of 9 to 10 milliliters were drawn from each donor. Germline V gene sequence: CDR1 MNHEY, CDR2 SMNVEV (reference sequence). The CDR3 runs 13 residues. V gave up 3 bases and J gave up 7 bases, with 9 bases separating them. Then a second PCR, running roughly 7 to 11 cycles, was carried out with a sample-barcoded 5' primer and a J-beta primer mix. TCRdb processed the 5' RACE reads anew with MiXCR; each CDR3 protein has one entry. Among about a million distinct CDR3 sequences listed, 30% to 40% were seen once.

Source material: blood. The chain uses TRBV27 and TRBJ2-2, with D unclear. This clonotype was obtained from a man younger than 30 in good health. The CDR3 reads CASSFEEFGELFF. Written as DNA, the CDR3 is TGTGCCAGCAGTTTCGAGGAGTTCGGGGAGCTGTTTTTT.